These 27 T cell receptor beta chains were sequenced from one sample in a study of blood T cell repertoires in COVID-19. Generated by immunoSEQ multiplex PCR, the TCRdb table keeps only in-frame clones and is missing some. This sample yields 90,000 to 130,000 clones, of which roughly 86% are seen a single time; around 4.5% belongs to the top ten. Material: peripheral blood. The source is a man between 40 and 49 years old with acute or convalescent COVID-19.

This CDR3 is CASSMGRISGNTIYF. The DNA of the CDR3 is TGTGCCAGTAGTATGGGCAGAATCTCTGGAAACACCATATATTTT. The chain couples TRBV19 to TRBJ1-3; no definite D call. The CDR3 consists of 15 residues. Germline values: CDR1 LNHDA, CDR2 SQIVND (reference sequence). The ends were cut back, 3 bases at V and 0 bases at J, with 9 bases in the middle.

This clone was recorded once. The rearrangement uses TRBV30 and TRBJ1-2; D may be TRBD1 (5 bases). Trimming removed 8 bases from V and 7 bases from J, with 14 bases in between. The CDR3 runs 11 residues. Germline assignment: CDR1 GTSNPN and CDR2 SVGIG (reference sequence). The CDR3 coding sequence is TGTGCCCTGGGCGCCGGGGGTGGCTACACCTTC. Translated: CALGAGGGYTF.

A single count supports this clone. The CDR3 DNA sequence: TGTGCCAGCAGCTTAGGCCCAACTAGCGGGAGGTTCACCGGGGAGCTGTTTTTT. It specifies CASSLGPTSGRFTGELFF. This sequence joins TRBV7-2 and TRBJ2-2, with TRBD2 matching 12 bases. The CDR3 is made up of 18 amino acids. The germline V gene has CDR1 SGHTA and CDR2 FQGNSA. The ends lost 1 base at V and 4 bases at J; junction bases unmatched: 7.

The V and J genes are TRBV3-1 (or the pseudogene TRBV3-2) and TRBJ2-5; no firm D call. The germline CDR1 and CDR2 sequences are LGHDT and YNNKEL (reference sequence). V was cut by 1 base and J by 2 bases, with 8 bases left in between. This CDR3 region has 14 residues. In DNA, the CDR3 is TGTGCCAGCAGCCAAGGGCGGTTTCAAGAGACCCAGTACTTC. Translated, it gives CASSQGRFQETQYF.

The chain uses TRBV11-2 and TRBJ1-4; no firm D call. Trimming shortened V by 6 bases and J by 0 bases, and 11 bases separated the two germline ends. Germline V lookup: CDR1 SGHAT, CDR2 FQNNGV. The length of the CDR3 is 15 residues. The DNA for the CDR3 is TGTGCCAGCAGTTCCGGTGCGGCAACTAATGAAAAACTGTTTTTT. Residues: CASSSGAATNEKLFF. Using reference TRBV11-2 and TRBJ1-4 for the parts outside the CDR3, the full variable domain is EAGVAQSPRYKIIEKRQSVAFWCNPISGHATLYWYQQILGQGPKLLIQFQNNGVVDDSQLPKDRFSAERLKGVDSTLKIQPAKLEDSAVYLCASSSGAATNEKLFFGSGTQLSVL.

The chain combines TRBV24-1 with TRBJ1-2, with D possibly being TRBD1 (6 bases). The germline V and J ends were trimmed by 9 bases and 2 bases, with 15 bases remaining between them. The germline V gene encodes CDR1 KGHDR and CDR2 SFDVKD. There are 14 residues in the CDR3. The DNA of the CDR3 is TGTGCCACCCAAGGTCCAGGGGACAACTATGGCTACACCTTC. Translated: CATQGPGDNYGYTF.

The V and J genes are TRBV29-1 and TRBJ2-3; no definite D call. Germline V lookup: CDR1 SQVTM, CDR2 ANQGSEA. CDR3 length equals 12 residues. V gave up 3 bases and J gave up 6 bases, with 10 bases separating them. The CDR3 nucleotides are TGCAGCGTTGAGGTAGAGGCGGATACGCAGTATTTT. Protein sequence: CSVEVEADTQYF.

This clone came up a few times. The chain recombines TRBV2 with TRBJ2-1; 9 bases fit TRBD2. V trimming: 3 bases; J trimming: 7 bases; junction bases outside the gene matches: 7. CDR1 and CDR2 from the germline V gene are SNHLY and FYNNEI. This CDR3 is built from 15 residues. The CDR3 region is CASSDARGRENEQFF. CDR3 DNA sequence: TGTGCCAGCAGTGACGCTCGCGGGAGGGAAAATGAGCAGTTCTTC.

The chain has TRBV6-2 or TRBV6-3 and TRBJ2-5; D is perhaps TRBD1 (6 bases). The V and J ends lost 5 bases and 0 bases respectively, with 19 bases between them. In germline, CDR1 is MNHEY, CDR2 SVGEGT. The CDR3 runs to 17 residues. This CDR3 reads CASSTLTGTTYQETQYF. The DNA of the CDR3 is TGTGCCAGCAGTACCCTCACCGGGACAACGTACCAAGAGACCCAGTACTTC.

This chain uses TRBV7-2 with TRBJ1-1; 7 bases are a match to TRBD1. This CDR3 contains 16 residues. Trimming at V came to 3 bases and at J to 1 base, leaving 8 bases not matched to a gene. Germline V gene sequence: CDR1 SGHTA, CDR2 FQGNSA. CDR3 amino acids: CASSLRPNRGNTEAFF. CDR3 sequence (DNA): TGTGCCAGCAGCTTGAGACCCAACAGGGGGAACACTGAAGCTTTCTTT.

This chain links TRBV9 with TRBJ2-3; 9 bases line up with TRBD2. V dropped 0 bases and J dropped 4; count of bases not matched to a gene: 9. From germline, CDR1 is SGDLS and CDR2 YYNGEE. The CDR3 sequence is 17 residues long. Here the CDR3 reads CASSVVPLAGLSDTQYF. In nucleotides, the CDR3 is TGTGCCAGCAGCGTAGTACCACTAGCGGGTTTATCAGATACGCAGTATTTT.

This chain uses TRBV10-2 with TRBJ2-2; no reliable D call. CDR1 is WSHSY, CDR2 SAAADI, per germline. This CDR3 is built from 15 residues. Trimming shortened V by 3 bases and J by 4 bases, and 12 bases separated the two germline ends. CDR3 sequence reads: CASSEVSLGTGELFF. The CDR3 bases are TGCGCCAGCAGTGAAGTAAGCCTAGGCACCGGGGAGCTGTTTTTT.

The CDR3 spells CASSLLGAGGYGYTF. The CDR3 DNA follows: TGTGCCAGCAGCCTACTCGGCGCGGGGGGCTATGGCTACACCTTC. The chain links TRBV14 to TRBJ1-2; D possibly corresponds to TRBD1 (5 bases). The germline V and J ends were trimmed by 4 bases and 4 bases, with 16 bases remaining between them. This CDR3 comprises 15 residues. Germline V gene data show CDR1 as SGHDN and CDR2 as FVKESK.

This chain connects TRBV15 to TRBJ2-7, with D maybe TRBD2 (5 bases). V shed 1 base and J shed 5 bases, with 9 bases lying between them. Germline assignment: CDR1 LNHNV and CDR2 YYDKDF (reference sequence). The CDR3 is 13 amino acids. The CDR3 DNA sequence: TGTGCCACCAGCAGAGGAGGGATGGACGAGCAGTACTTC. Translated, it gives CATSRGGMDEQYF.

The chain has TRBV7-8 and TRBJ1-1; D is unresolved. Germline V gene data show CDR1 as SGHVS and CDR2 as FQNEAQ. The V and J ends lost 1 base and 7 bases respectively, with 7 bases between them. The length of the CDR3 is 12 residues. The CDR3 protein is CASSLVGGEAFF. The CDR3 DNA reads as TGTGCCAGCAGCTTAGTTGGCGGTGAAGCTTTCTTT.

This rearrangement joins TRBV7-2 to TRBJ1-6; D might be TRBD1 (5 bases). V gave up 3 bases and J gave up 5 bases, with 11 bases separating them. This CDR3 contains 15 residues. CDR1 is SGHTA and CDR2 is FQGNSA in the germline V gene. As DNA, the CDR3 is TGTGCCAGCAGCTTTAGGACACCCGATAATTCACCCCTCCACTTT. It specifies CASSFRTPDNSPLHF.

In DNA, the CDR3 is TGCGCCAGCAGCTTGGACGGGACAGCCGACTACGAGCAGTACTTC. It yields the protein CASSLDGTADYEQYF. The rearrangement joins TRBV5-1 to TRBJ2-7; TRBD1 matches 7 bases. The CDR3 consists of 15 residues. Germline assignment: CDR1 SGHRS and CDR2 YFSETQ. V was pared by 0 bases and J by 3 bases, with 6 bases of the junction left unmatched. Using reference TRBV5-1 and TRBJ2-7 for the parts outside the CDR3, the full variable domain is KAGVTQTPRYLIKTRGQQVTLSCSPISGHRSVSWYQQTPGQGLQFLFEYFSETQRNKGNFPGRFSGRQFSNSRSEMNVSTLELGDSALYLCASSLDGTADYEQYFGPGTRLTVT.

V and J are TRBV5-4 and TRBJ2-1; 9 positions match TRBD1. This CDR3 has 15 residues. Trimming cost V 0 bases and J 10 bases; bases outside gene matches: 8. Germline V gene sequence: CDR1 SGHNT, CDR2 YYREEE (reference sequence). CDR3 protein: CASSLGGTGISEQFF. The CDR3, as DNA: TGTGCCAGCAGCTTGGGTGGGACAGGGATAAGCGAGCAGTTCTTC.

This chain links TRBV9 with TRBJ2-1; possibly TRBD1 for D (6 bases). The CDR3 has 15 residues. Per germline, CDR1 SGDLS and CDR2 YYNGEE. Trimming took 4 bases from V and 4 from J, leaving 15 bases between them. Here the CDR3 reads CASSPRTEVYNEQFF. The CDR3 DNA is TGTGCCAGCAGCCCACGGACAGAAGTATACAATGAGCAGTTCTTC.

The chain has TRBV19 and TRBJ2-1, with TRBD2 identical over 11 bases. The V and J ends lost 5 bases and 8 bases, in that order; junction bases with no gene match: 14. Germline V gene data show CDR1 as LNHDA and CDR2 as SQIVND (reference sequence). The CDR3 has 17 residues. The CDR3 sequence is CASSGGWGSGRAYEQFF. As DNA, the CDR3 is TGTGCCAGTAGTGGGGGTTGGGGTAGCGGGAGGGCCTATGAGCAGTTCTTC.

This rearrangement joins TRBV4-2 to TRBJ1-5, with D maybe TRBD1 (5 bases). This CDR3 is built from 14 residues. V was pared by 5 bases and J by 6 bases, with 14 bases between. CDR1 is LGHNA and CDR2 is YNFKEQ in the germline V gene. The CDR3 nucleotides read TGTGCCAGCAGCGCCGACCAGGGTGTTCAGCCCCAGCATTTT. The encoded protein is CASSADQGVQPQHF.

This chain joins TRBV19 and TRBJ2-1; 11 bases align to TRBD2. Germline V lookup: CDR1 LNHDA, CDR2 SQIVND (reference sequence). The CDR3 covers 15 residues. The junction had 7 bases not matched to a gene; V was cut back by 3 bases and J by 9 bases. This CDR3 is CASSILSSGRVEQFF. CDR3 nucleotide sequence: TGTGCCAGTAGTATCCTTAGTAGCGGGAGGGTTGAGCAGTTCTTC. Full variable domain (remainder filled in from reference TRBV19 and TRBJ2-1): DGGITQSPKYLFRKEGQNVTLSCEQNLNHDAMYWYRQDPGQGLRLIYYSQIVNDFQKGDIAEGYSVSREKKESFPLTVTSAQKNPTAFYLCASSILSSGRVEQFFGPGTRLTVL.

This clone came up once. The gene calls are TRBV5-8 and TRBJ1-1; tentative D call: TRBD1 (6 bases). From germline, CDR1 is SGHTS and CDR2 YDEGEE. The CDR3 loop spans 14 amino acids. Deletions cut 4 bases from V and 0 bases from J, with 10 bases between. The CDR3 bases are TGTGCCAGCAGCCCGGGACACTTGAACACTGAAGCTTTCTTT. Its translation is CASSPGHLNTEAFF.

The chain is built from TRBV10-3 and TRBJ1-3; D remains unclear. The CDR3 consists of 13 residues. Per germline, CDR1 ENHRY and CDR2 SYGVKD. V lost 6 bases and J lost 1, with 7 bases in between. The CDR3 region has the DNA TGTGCCATCAGCTCAGGATCTGGAAACACCATATATTTT. It specifies CAISSGSGNTIYF.

This chain links TRBV6-1 with TRBJ2-1, with TRBD2 identical over 11 bases. V shed 4 bases and J 7 bases; nucleotides not matched to a gene: 9. Germline assignment: CDR1 MNHNS and CDR2 SASEGT. The CDR3 loop spans 16 amino acids. The CDR3 bases are TGTGCCAGCAGTGGCAGACTAGCGGGAATTCTGAATGAGCAGTTCTTC. Translation: CASSGRLAGILNEQFF.

The genes are TRBV5-1 and TRBJ2-1; 10 bases align to TRBD1. J gave up 2 bases and V 4 bases, and 6 bases lay outside the gene matches. CDR3 length equals 16 residues. CDR1 is SGHRS and CDR2 is YFSETQ in the germline V gene. The CDR3 reads CASSVSGTGAYNEQFF. The CDR3 DNA sequence: TGCGCCAGCAGCGTTTCCGGGACAGGGGCCTACAATGAGCAGTTCTTC.

The genes are TRBV19 and TRBJ1-6, with a weak D call TRBD1 (5 bases). CDR1 and CDR2 from the germline V gene are LNHDA and SQIVND (reference sequence). The ends were cut back, 3 bases at V and 9 bases at J, with 12 bases in the middle. The CDR3 is made up of 14 amino acids. The CDR3 nucleotides read TGTGCCAGTAGTATTACGCCAGACAGTTCACCCCTCCACTTT. As protein: CASSITPDSSPLHF.